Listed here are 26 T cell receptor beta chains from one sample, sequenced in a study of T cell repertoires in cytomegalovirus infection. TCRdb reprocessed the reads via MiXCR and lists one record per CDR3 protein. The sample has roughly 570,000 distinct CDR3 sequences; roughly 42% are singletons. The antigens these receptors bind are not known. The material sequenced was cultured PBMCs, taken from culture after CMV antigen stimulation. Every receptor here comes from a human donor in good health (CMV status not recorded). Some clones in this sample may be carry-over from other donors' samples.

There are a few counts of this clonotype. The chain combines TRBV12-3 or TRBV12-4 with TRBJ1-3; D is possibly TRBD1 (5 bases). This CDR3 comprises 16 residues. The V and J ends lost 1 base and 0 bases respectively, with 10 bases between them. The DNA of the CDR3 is TGTGCCAGCAGTTTAGGATGGGGGTTCTCTGGAAACACCATATATTTT. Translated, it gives CASSLGWGFSGNTIYF.

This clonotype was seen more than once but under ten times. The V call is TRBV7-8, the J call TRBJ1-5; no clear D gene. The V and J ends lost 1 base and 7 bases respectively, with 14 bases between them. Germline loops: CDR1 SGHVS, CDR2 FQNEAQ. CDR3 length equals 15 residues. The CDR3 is CASSLDFGFRQPQHF. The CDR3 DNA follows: TGTGCCAGCAGCTTAGATTTTGGGTTTCGGCAGCCCCAGCATTTT.

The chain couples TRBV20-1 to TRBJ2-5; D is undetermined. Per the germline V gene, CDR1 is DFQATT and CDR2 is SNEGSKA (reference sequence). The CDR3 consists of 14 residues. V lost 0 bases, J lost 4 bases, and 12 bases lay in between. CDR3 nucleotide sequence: TGCAGTGCTAGAGACTATTTTACGGGAGAGACCCAGTACTTC. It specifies CSARDYFTGETQYF.

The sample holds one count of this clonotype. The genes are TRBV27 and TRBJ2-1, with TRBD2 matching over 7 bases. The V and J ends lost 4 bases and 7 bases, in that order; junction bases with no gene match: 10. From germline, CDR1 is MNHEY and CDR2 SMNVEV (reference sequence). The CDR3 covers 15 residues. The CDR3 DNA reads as TGTGCCAGCAGTTCTTTCACGGGAGGTATTAATGAGCAGTTCTTC. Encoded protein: CASSSFTGGINEQFF.

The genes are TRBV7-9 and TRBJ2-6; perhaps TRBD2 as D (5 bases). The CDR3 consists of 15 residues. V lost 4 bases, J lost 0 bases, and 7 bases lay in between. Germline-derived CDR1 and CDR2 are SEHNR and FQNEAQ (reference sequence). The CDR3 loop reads CASSSAVSGANVLTF. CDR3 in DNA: TGTGCCAGCAGCTCAGCGGTCTCTGGGGCCAACGTCCTGACTTTC.

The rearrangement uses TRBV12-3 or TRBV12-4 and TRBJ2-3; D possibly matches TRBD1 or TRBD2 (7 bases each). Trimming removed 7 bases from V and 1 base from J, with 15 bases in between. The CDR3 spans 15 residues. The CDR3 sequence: CASTPGGAGTDTQYF. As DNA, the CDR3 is TGTGCCAGCACCCCAGGGGGGGCGGGCACAGATACGCAGTATTTT.

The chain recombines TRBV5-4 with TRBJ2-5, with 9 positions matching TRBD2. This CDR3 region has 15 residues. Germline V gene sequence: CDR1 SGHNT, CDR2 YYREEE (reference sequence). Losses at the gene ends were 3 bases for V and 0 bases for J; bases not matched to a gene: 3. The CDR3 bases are TGTGCCAGCAGCTCTCTAGCGGGATACCAAGAGACCCAGTACTTC. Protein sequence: CASSSLAGYQETQYF.

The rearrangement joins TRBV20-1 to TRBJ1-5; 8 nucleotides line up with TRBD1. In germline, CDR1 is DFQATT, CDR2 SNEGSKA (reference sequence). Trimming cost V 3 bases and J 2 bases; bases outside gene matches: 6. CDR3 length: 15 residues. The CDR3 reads CSASDQGQGNQPQHF. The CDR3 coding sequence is TGCAGTGCTAGCGATCAGGGACAGGGCAATCAGCCCCAGCATTTT.

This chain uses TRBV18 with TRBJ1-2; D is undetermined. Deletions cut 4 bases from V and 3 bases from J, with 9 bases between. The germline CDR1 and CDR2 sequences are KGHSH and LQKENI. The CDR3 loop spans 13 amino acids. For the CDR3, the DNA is TGTGCCAGCTCACTTGAATTCGACTATGGCTACACCTTC. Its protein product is CASSLEFDYGYTF.

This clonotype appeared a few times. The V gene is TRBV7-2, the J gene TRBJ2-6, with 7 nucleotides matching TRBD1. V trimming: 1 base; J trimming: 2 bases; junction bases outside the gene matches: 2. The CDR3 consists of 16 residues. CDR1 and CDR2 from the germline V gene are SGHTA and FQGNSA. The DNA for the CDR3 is TGTGCCAGCAGCTTAGTGACAGGGACTGGGGCCAACGTCCTGACTTTC. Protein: CASSLVTGTGANVLTF.

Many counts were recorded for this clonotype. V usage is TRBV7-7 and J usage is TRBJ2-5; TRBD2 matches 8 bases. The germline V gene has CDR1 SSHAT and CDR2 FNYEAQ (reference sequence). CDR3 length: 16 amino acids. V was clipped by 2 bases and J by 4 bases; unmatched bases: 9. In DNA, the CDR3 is TGTGCCAGCAGCTTATCTTCCGGGGGGGCTGGAGAGACCCAGTACTTC. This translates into CASSLSSGGAGETQYF.

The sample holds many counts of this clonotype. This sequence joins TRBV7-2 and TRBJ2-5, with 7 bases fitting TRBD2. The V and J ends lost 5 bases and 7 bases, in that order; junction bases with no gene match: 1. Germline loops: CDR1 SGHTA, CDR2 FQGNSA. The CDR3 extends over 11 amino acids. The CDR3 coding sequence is TGTGCCAGCAGCCCGGGGGGGACCCAGTACTTC. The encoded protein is CASSPGGTQYF. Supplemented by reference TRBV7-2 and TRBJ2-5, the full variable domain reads GAGVSQSPSNKVTEKGKDVELRCDPISGHTALYWYRQSLGQGLEFLIYFQGNSAPDKSGLPSDRFSAERTGGSVSTLTIQRTQQEDSAVYLCASSPGGTQYFGPGTRLLVL.

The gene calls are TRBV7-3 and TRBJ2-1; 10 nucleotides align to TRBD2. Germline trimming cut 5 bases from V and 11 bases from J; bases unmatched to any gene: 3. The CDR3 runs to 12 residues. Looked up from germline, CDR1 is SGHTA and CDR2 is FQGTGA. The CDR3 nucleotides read TGTGCCAGCAGCCGTACTAGCGGGAAGCAGTTCTTC. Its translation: CASSRTSGKQFF.

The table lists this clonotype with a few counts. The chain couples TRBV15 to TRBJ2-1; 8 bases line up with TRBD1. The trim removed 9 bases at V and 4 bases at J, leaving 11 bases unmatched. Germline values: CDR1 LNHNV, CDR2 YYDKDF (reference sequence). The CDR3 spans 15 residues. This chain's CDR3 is CATAGRTGTYNEQFF. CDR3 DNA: TGTGCCACAGCAGGAAGGACAGGGACATACAATGAGCAGTTCTTC.

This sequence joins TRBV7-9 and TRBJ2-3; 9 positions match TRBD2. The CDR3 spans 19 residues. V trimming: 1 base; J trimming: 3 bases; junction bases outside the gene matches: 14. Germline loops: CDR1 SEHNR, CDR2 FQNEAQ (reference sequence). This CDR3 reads CASSLGLLRGGRRTDTQYF. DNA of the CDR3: TGTGCCAGCAGCTTAGGACTACTGCGGGGGGGCCGTAGAACAGATACGCAGTATTTT.

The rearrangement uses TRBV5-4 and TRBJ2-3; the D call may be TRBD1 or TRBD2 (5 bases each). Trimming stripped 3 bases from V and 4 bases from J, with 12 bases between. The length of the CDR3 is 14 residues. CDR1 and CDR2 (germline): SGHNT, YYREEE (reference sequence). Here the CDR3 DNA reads TGTGCCAGCAGCTCCCGTGGGGACGCAGATACGCAGTATTTT. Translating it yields CASSSRGDADTQYF. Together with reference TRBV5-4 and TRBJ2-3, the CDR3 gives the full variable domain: ETGVTQSPTHLIKTRGQQVTLRCSSQSGHNTVSWYQQALGQGPQFIFQYYREEENGRGNFPPRFSGLQFPNYSSELNVNALELDDSALYLCASSSRGDADTQYFGPGTRLTVL.

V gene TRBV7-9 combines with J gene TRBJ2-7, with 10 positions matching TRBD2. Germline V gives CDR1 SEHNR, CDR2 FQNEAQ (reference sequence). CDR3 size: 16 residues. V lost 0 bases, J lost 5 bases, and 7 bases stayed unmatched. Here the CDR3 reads CASSLASWLAGDEQYF. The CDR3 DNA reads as TGTGCCAGCAGCTTAGCTTCATGGCTAGCGGGAGACGAGCAGTACTTC.

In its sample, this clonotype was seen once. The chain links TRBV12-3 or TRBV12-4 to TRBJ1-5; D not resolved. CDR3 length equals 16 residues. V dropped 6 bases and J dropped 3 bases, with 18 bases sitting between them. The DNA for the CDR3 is TGTGCCAGCAGCTCAGATCGGACGGGGATCAATCAGCCCCAGCATTTT. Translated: CASSSDRTGINQPQHF.

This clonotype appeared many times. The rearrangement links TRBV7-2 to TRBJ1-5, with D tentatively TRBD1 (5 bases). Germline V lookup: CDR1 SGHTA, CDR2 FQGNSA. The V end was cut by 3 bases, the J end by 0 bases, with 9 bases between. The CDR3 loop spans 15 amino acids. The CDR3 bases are TGTGCCAGCAGCTTCGACAGTTCTAGCAATCAGCCCCAGCATTTT. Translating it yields CASSFDSSSNQPQHF.

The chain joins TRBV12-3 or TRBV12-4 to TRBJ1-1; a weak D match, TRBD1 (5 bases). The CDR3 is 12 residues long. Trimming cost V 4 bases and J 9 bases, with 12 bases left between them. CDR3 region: CASSYNRDQAFF. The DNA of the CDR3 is TGTGCCAGCAGTTACAATAGGGACCAAGCTTTCTTT.

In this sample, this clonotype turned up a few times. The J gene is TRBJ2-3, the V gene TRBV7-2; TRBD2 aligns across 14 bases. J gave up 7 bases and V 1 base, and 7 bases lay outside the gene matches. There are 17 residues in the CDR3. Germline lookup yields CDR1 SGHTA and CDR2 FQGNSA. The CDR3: CASSLVPGTSGRNTQYF. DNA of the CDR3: TGTGCCAGCAGCTTAGTCCCCGGGACTAGCGGGAGAAATACGCAGTATTTT.

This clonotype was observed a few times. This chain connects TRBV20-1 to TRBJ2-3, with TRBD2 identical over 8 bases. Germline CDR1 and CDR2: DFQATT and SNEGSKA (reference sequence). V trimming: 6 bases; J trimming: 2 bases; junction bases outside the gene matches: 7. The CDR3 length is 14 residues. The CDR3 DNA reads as TGCAGTGCCGAAATAGCGGGGACCACAGATACGCAGTATTTT. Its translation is CSAEIAGTTDTQYF.

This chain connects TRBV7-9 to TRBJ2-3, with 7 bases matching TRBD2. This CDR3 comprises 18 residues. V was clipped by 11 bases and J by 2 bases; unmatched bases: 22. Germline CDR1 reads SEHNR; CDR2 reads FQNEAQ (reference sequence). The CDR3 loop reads CALGPSGTGRGTTDTQYF. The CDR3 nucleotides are TGTGCCCTAGGGCCCAGCGGGACCGGGCGCGGGACCACAGATACGCAGTATTTT.

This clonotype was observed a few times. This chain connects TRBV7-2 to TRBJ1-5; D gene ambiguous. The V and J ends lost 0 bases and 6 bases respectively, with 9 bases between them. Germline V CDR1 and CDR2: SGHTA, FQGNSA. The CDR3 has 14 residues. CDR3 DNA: TGTGCCAGCAGCTTAGCTTGGGAAGGTCAGCCCCAGCATTTT. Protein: CASSLAWEGQPQHF.

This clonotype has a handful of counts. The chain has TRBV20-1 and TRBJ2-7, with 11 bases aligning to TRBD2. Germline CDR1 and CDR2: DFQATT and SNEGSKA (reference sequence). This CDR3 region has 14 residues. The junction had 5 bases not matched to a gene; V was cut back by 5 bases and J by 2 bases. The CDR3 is CSAGGTSGTYEQYF. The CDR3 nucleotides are TGCAGTGCTGGAGGGACTAGCGGTACCTACGAGCAGTACTTC.

The CDR3 bases are TGTGCCAGCAGCGAAAAGCGGGAGGGCCTGGACGAGCAGTACTTC. It is translated as CASSEKREGLDEQYF. V and J are TRBV7-2 and TRBJ2-7; 10 bases match TRBD2. V dropped 5 bases and J dropped 5; count of bases not matched to a gene: 9. Germline assignment: CDR1 SGHTA and CDR2 FQGNSA. This CDR3 has 15 residues.